Sequencing of this T cell receptor (beta chain) was carried out in a study of shared clonotypes between healthy human individuals. Study-wide results and caveats: Generation of non-shared clonotypes was less probable than generation of clonotypes shared by all four donors.

Between the trimmed V and J ends, which lost 1 base and 8 bases, there was a span of 8 bases. This CDR3 is built from 12 residues. The germline V gene encodes CDR1 MDHEN and CDR2 SYDVKM. CD8 memory combined CD45RO+ cells with CCR7-negative CD45RA+ TemRA cells. Deep was the level at which the assay was run. Only in-frame clones appear in the TCRdb table, and some are missing; sequencing was by immunoSEQ multiplex PCR. This table holds approximately 88,000 clones, 68% found once. With regard to this clone: Its matching antigen is unknown.

V and J are TRBV28 and TRBJ1-1; D gene uncertain. The TCR was taken from a man under 40 in good health. The sample was memory CD8+ T cells sorted from blood. Subset reported: CD45RO+ cells pooled with CCR7-negative TemRA cells. For the CDR3, the DNA is TGTGCCAGCAGTTTATCTGGCAGGGAAGCTTTCTTT. Amino acids: CASSLSGREAFF.